These T cell receptor beta chains were read from a single sample in a study of T cells in tumors after PD-1 blockade. Profiled with immunoSEQ multiplex PCR; TCRdb holds only in-frame clones, not every one. The sample contains approximately 15,000 clones, roughly 85% of which appear only once. The material sequenced was PBMCs, taken after anti-PD-1 treatment. Source of these receptors: a human donor with basal cell carcinoma. Both conserved end residues are part of each CDR3. D genes are given only for firm matches. Rows may omit the clone size; those that give it use once, few, many or a size class.

j_gene: TRBJ1-2
d_gene: NA
v_gene: TRBV27
abundance: NA
CDR3aa: CASSLERGGGYTF
CDR3nt: TGTGCCAGCAGTTTAGAAAGGGGTGGAGGCTACACCTTC

j_gene: TRBJ1-5
d_gene: NA
v_gene: TRBV7-9
abundance: NA
CDR3aa: CASSADGGQPQHF
CDR3nt: TGTGCCAGCAGCGCAGATGGAGGTCAGCCCCAGCATTTT

j_gene: TRBJ1-6
d_gene: NA
v_gene: TRBV5-1
abundance: NA
CDR3aa: CASSFNRGVNSPLHF
CDR3nt: TGCGCCAGCAGCTTTAATCGGGGAGTAAATTCACCCCTCCACTTT

j_gene: TRBJ2-3
d_gene: NA
v_gene: TRBV2
abundance: NA
CDR3aa: CASSERDTQYF
CDR3nt: TGTGCCAGCAGTGAGAGGGATACGCAGTATTTT

j_gene: TRBJ1-2
d_gene: TRBD1
v_gene: TRBV28
abundance: NA
CDR3aa: CASRLGTGEVGYTF
CDR3nt: TGTGCCAGCAGGCTAGGGACAGGGGAAGTAGGCTACACCTTC

j_gene: TRBJ2-2
d_gene: TRBD1
v_gene: TRBV19
abundance: NA
CDR3aa: CASSITRGMGTGELFF
CDR3nt: TGTGCCAGTAGTATAACCAGGGGGATGGGCACCGGGGAGCTGTTTTTT

j_gene: TRBJ2-7
d_gene: NA
v_gene: TRBV2
abundance: NA
CDR3aa: CASTTDGYEQYF
CDR3nt: TGTGCCAGCACCACGGACGGGTACGAGCAGTACTTC

j_gene: TRBJ2-1
d_gene: NA
v_gene: TRBV3-1/TRBV3-2
abundance: NA
CDR3aa: CASSQVSSYNEQFF
CDR3nt: TGTGCCAGCAGCCAGGTTAGCTCCTACAATGAGCAGTTCTTC

j_gene: TRBJ1-2
d_gene: NA
v_gene: TRBV6-1
abundance: NA
CDR3aa: CASSETGRAGQDGYTF
CDR3nt: TGTGCCAGCAGTGAAACCGGTAGGGCAGGGCAAGATGGCTACACCTTC

j_gene: TRBJ2-3
d_gene: NA
v_gene: TRBV21-1
abundance: NA
CDR3aa: CASSRQTGGNGDTQYF
CDR3nt: TGTGCCAGCAGCAGACAAACAGGGGGCAATGGGGATACGCAGTATTTT

j_gene: TRBJ2-2
d_gene: TRBD2
v_gene: TRBV6-5
abundance: NA
CDR3aa: CASGRAGELFF
CDR3nt: TGTGCCAGCGGGAGGGCCGGGGAGCTGTTTTTT

j_gene: TRBJ1-1
d_gene: NA
v_gene: TRBV6-1
abundance: NA
CDR3aa: CASSPIMNTEAFF
CDR3nt: TGTGCCAGCAGCCCCATTATGAACACTGAAGCTTTCTTT

j_gene: TRBJ1-2
d_gene: TRBD1
v_gene: TRBV28
abundance: NA
CDR3aa: CASDDRGLYGYTF
CDR3nt: TGTGCCAGCGATGACAGGGGGCTCTATGGCTACACCTTC

j_gene: TRBJ1-4
d_gene: TRBD1
v_gene: TRBV28
abundance: NA
CDR3aa: CASSLVTGEDGEKLFF
CDR3nt: TGTGCCAGCAGTTTAGTGACAGGGGAGGATGGTGAAAAACTGTTTTTT

j_gene: TRBJ2-7
d_gene: NA
v_gene: TRBV4-2
abundance: NA
CDR3aa: CASSQDLVVSSYEQYF
CDR3nt: TGTGCCAGCAGCCAAGATTTAGTCGTAAGCTCCTACGAGCAGTACTTC

j_gene: TRBJ1-3
d_gene: TRBD1
v_gene: TRBV5-1
abundance: once
CDR3aa: CASSLEGTGGAGTIYF
CDR3nt: TGCGCCAGCAGCTTGGAGGGGACAGGAGGCGCGGGCACCATATATTTT

j_gene: TRBJ2-1
d_gene: NA
v_gene: TRBV7-9
abundance: NA
CDR3aa: CASTQGGWNNEQFF
CDR3nt: TGTGCCAGCACCCAGGGGGGGTGGAACAATGAGCAGTTCTTC

j_gene: TRBJ2-7
d_gene: TRBD2
v_gene: TRBV28
abundance: NA
CDR3aa: CASFPGTNSYEQYF
CDR3nt: TGTGCCAGCTTCCCGGGGACTAACTCCTACGAGCAGTACTTC

j_gene: TRBJ2-3
d_gene: NA
v_gene: TRBV28
abundance: once
CDR3aa: CASSKRVLRTDTQYF
CDR3nt: TGTGCCAGCAGTAAAAGGGTTCTTCGCACAGATACGCAGTATTTT

j_gene: TRBJ1-4
d_gene: NA
v_gene: TRBV5-6
abundance: NA
CDR3aa: CASSLITSQLGEKLFF
CDR3nt: TGTGCCAGCAGTTTAATAACCTCGCAACTGGGAGAAAAACTGTTTTTT

j_gene: TRBJ1-2
d_gene: NA
v_gene: TRBV2
abundance: NA
CDR3aa: CASSLYDILSDGYTF
CDR3nt: TGTGCCAGCAGCCTATACGATATCCTAAGCGATGGCTACACCTTC

j_gene: TRBJ2-3
d_gene: NA
v_gene: TRBV6-2/TRBV6-3
abundance: NA
CDR3aa: CASSRAGSASSTDTQYF
CDR3nt: TGTGCCAGCAGTAGGGCCGGCTCGGCCTCTAGCACAGATACGCAGTATTTT